What follows is one T cell receptor beta chain and its context. The antigen this receptor binds is unknown. No base quality values were provided; no much bigger clone lies one nucleotide off. Receptor libraries were prepared by PCR. Data came from an Illumina HiSeq 2500. TCR libraries were prepared with molecular barcoding, using unique molecular identifiers to normalize TCRbeta repertoire quantification. In TCRdb, the public reads were trimmed at Q25 with fastp and aligned with MiXCR, with productive beta chains retained. Rows are combined by CDR3 protein, so each entry shows the most common genes and DNA. The sample table contains about 310,000 distinct CDR3 sequences; only one count was recorded for approximately 23% of them. 10% to 11% of the sample goes to the ten largest clones. The sample's treatment or condition label, in plain terms: allogeneic hematopoietic cell transplantation with graft depleted of TCRalphabeta T cells and CD19 B cells. The children who served as transplant recipients had been given grafts of TCRalphabeta/CD19-depleted allogeneic hematopoietic cells.

The source of the sample is a study of T-cell reconstitution after alpha-beta-depleted transplantation in children (TCRdb year 2016). Describing the broader study: Using TCR repertoire profiling, the study quantitatively followed how T-cell immune reconstitution unfolded in children after TCRalphabeta/CD19-depleted allogeneic hematopoietic cell transplantation.

General study outcomes and caveats: In some patients, the high TCRbeta diversity seen at day 60 was put down to recipient T cells and intrathymic progenitors that had survived conditioning. The apparently early recovery of alphabetaT-cell counts about two months after transplant reportedly depended on only several hundred rapidly expanded clones that came from non-depleted graft cells. Over subsequent months, a decline in hyperexpanded clone frequencies was noted, and after one year, T-cell counts and TCRbeta diversity were mostly ascribed to newly produced T cells.

The germline V gene yields SGHTA for CDR1 and FQGTGA for CDR2. The CDR3 runs 14 residues from the cysteine to the phenylalanine. The retained sequence is limited to the CDR3, 42 bases, with the frame set at the first base. Trimming leaves V shorter by 4 bases and J shorter by 1 base, with the junction holding 1 base beyond the gene matches. The rearrangement combines TRBV7-3 with TRBJ1-1; 9 bases in between match TRBD1. The sequences come from PBMCs, mostly from graft donor cells, collected 180 days after TCRalphabeta/CD19-depleted stem cell transplant. This TCR was recovered from a male patient under 18 who had a stem cell transplant for acute lymphoblastic leukemia, so the T cells may come from the graft donor. The CDR3 is CASSSQGANTEAFF. The DNA reads as follows: TGTGCCAGCAGCTCACAGGGGGCGAACACTGAAGCTTTCTTT.